This TCR beta chain was captured in a study of blood T cell repertoires in COVID-19. In the original analysis: The authors estimated nucleated cell counts from reference gene primer amplification. TCRdb keeps only in-frame clones here, not all; method: immunoSEQ multiplex PCR. That table gives V, J and clone size, and the DNA gave D and trimming. The table includes 90,000 to 150,000 clones, roughly three quarters detected once. In germline, CDR1 is SQVTM, CDR2 ANQGSEA. The junction had 0 bases not matched to a gene; V was cut back by 5 bases and J by 6 bases. The CDR3 runs to 12 residues. This clone was seen only a few times.

Sequencing input: peripheral blood. The chain links TRBV29-1 to TRBJ2-1; the match to TRBD2 covers 11 bases. The sequence came from a woman aged 80 or older with acute or convalescent COVID-19. The CDR3 loop is CSVLAGGNEQFF. CDR3 nucleotide sequence: TGCAGCGTTCTAGCGGGAGGCAATGAGCAGTTCTTC.